Listed below are T cell receptor beta chains from one sample, sequenced in a study of technical replicates of blood from a few donors. Measured with immunoSEQ multiplex PCR; TCRdb has only the in-frame clones, and not every one. The profile covers some 83,000 clones, with around 94% appearing a single time and approximately 0.25% taken by the ten largest. Sample: T cells isolated from PBMCs. The source of these receptors is a human donor in good health. The CDR3 runs from the conserved cysteine through the conserved F or W. D genes are given only for firm matches. Clone sizes are given selectively: once, few, many, or a class where the clone is expanded.

cdr3_aa	cdr3_nt	clone_size	v_call	j_call	d_call
CASSYLTGSYEQYF	TGTGCCAGCAGTTACTTGACAGGATCCTACGAGCAGTACTTC	.	TRBV6-6	TRBJ2-7	.
CASSQDSSGGAPFF	TGCGCCAGCAGCCAAGATTCGAGCGGGGGGGCCCCGTTCTTC	.	TRBV4-1	TRBJ2-1	TRBD2
CASSLGEEEKLFF	TGTGCCAGCAGCTTGGGGGAGGAGGAAAAACTGTTTTTT	.	TRBV5-4	TRBJ1-4	.
CASSVSGGDSYNEQFF	TGTGCCAGCAGCGTTAGCGGGGGGGACTCCTACAATGAGCAGTTCTTC	.	TRBV7-6	TRBJ2-1	TRBD2
CASSLYGGGKETQYF	TGCGCCAGCAGCTTGTACGGGGGGGGGAAGGAGACCCAGTACTTC	once	TRBV5-1	TRBJ2-5	TRBD2
CASSQRQGIWVNDYTF	TGTGCCAGCAGCCAACGACAGGGAATCTGGGTCAATGACTACACCTTC	.	TRBV14	TRBJ1-2	TRBD1
CASSVDRGSADTQYF	TGTGCCAGCAGCGTGGACAGGGGGAGCGCAGATACGCAGTATTTT	.	TRBV5-4	TRBJ2-3	TRBD1
CASSLGGLIPTDTQYF	TGTGCCAGCAGTTTGGGGGGGTTGATCCCCACAGATACGCAGTATTTT	.	TRBV6-5	TRBJ2-3	TRBD2
CASSVEADTQYF	TGTGCCAGCAGCGTGGAAGCGGATACGCAGTATTTT	.	TRBV2	TRBJ2-3	.
CASSLTGGEAFF	TGCGCCAGCAGCTTGACCGGGGGGGAAGCTTTCTTT	.	TRBV5-1	TRBJ1-1	.
CASSLVGGNADTQYF	TGCGCCAGCAGCTTGGTCGGGGGTAACGCAGATACGCAGTATTTT	.	TRBV5-1	TRBJ2-3	.
CAIRSGLGNQPQHF	TGTGCCATCAGGTCAGGCCTTGGAAATCAGCCCCAGCATTTT	.	TRBV10-3	TRBJ1-5	.
CASARRPEEKTQYF	TGTGCCAGCGCAAGAAGGCCCGAGGAGAAGACCCAGTACTTC	.	TRBV7-8	TRBJ2-5	.
CATSRDLQINEKLFF	TGTGCCACCAGCAGAGATTTACAGATTAATGAAAAACTGTTTTTT	.	TRBV15	TRBJ1-4	.
CASSWRTSGGEETQYF	TGTGCCAGCAGCTGGAGGACTAGCGGGGGGGAAGAGACCCAGTACTTC	few	TRBV5-5	TRBJ2-5	TRBD2